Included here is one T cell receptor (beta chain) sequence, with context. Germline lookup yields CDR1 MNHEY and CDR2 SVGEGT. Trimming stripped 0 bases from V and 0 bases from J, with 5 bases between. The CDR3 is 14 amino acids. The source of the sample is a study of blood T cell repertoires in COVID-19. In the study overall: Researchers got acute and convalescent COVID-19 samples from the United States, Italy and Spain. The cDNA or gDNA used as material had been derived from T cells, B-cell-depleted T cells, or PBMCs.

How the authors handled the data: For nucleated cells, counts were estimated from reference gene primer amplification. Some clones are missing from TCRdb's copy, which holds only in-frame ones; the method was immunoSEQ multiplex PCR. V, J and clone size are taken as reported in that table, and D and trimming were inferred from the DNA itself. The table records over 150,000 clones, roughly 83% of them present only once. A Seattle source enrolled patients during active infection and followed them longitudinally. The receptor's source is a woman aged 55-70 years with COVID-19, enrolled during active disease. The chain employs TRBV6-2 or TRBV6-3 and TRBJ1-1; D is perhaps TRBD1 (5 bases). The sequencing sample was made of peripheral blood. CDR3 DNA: TGTGCCAGCAGTTACTCACAGGTGAACACTGAAGCTTTCTTT. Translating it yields CASSYSQVNTEAFF.